This T cell receptor (beta chain) was sequenced for a study of T cell changes during pregnancy in multiple sclerosis. The germline V gene encodes CDR1 LNHNV and CDR2 YYDKDF (reference sequence). The CDR3 length is 18 residues. Trimming cost V 1 base and J 4 bases, with 20 bases left between them. The assay was immunoSEQ multiplex PCR, and TCRdb's table has in-frame clones only and misses some. Of approximately 97,000 clones listed, just over 90% are singletons. The sequencing here drew on peripheral blood, taken in the second trimester of pregnancy. The clonotype comes from a female donor in good health, enrolled as a control in a pregnancy study. This chain joins TRBV15 and TRBJ2-1; TRBD2 is a possible D gene (5 bases). CDR3 residues: CATSRGPRGSPRYNEQFF. The DNA for the CDR3 is TGTGCCACCAGCAGAGGCCCCCGAGGGAGCCCTCGTTACAATGAGCAGTTCTTC.